Listed below are T cell receptor beta chains from one sample, sequenced in a study of CD8 T cells in Susac syndrome. TCRdb recomputed calls from the immunoSEQ multiplex PCR reads with MiXCR, one row per CDR3 protein. This table has 120,000 to 150,000 distinct CDR3 sequences, approximately 95% appearing once. The sequencing input was CD4+ T cells from PBMCs. The receptors derive from a human donor with multiple sclerosis. Each CDR3 is given with its conserved first and last residue. Fields, in order: J gene, clone size, V gene, D gene, CDR3 DNA, CDR3 protein. The D gene is left open where the match is weak. Clone size is shown for a subset of rows, as once, few, many or a class of expanded clone.

>TRBJ2-7|NA|TRBV13|NA
TGTGCCAGCAGCCGAGGGACCCAAGCCTACGAGCAGTACTTC
CASSRGTQAYEQYF
>TRBJ1-1|NA|TRBV7-3|NA
TGTGCCAGCAGCTTAACCCCCCAGGGCACTGAAGCTTTCTTT
CASSLTPQGTEAFF
>TRBJ2-4|NA|TRBV27|TRBD1
TGTGCCAGCAGTTCCGCAACAGGGGGAGTGGACATTCAGTACTTC
CASSSATGGVDIQYF
>TRBJ2-7|NA|TRBV18|NA
TGTGCCAGCTCACTTTCCGGGACGGGGGAGCAGTACTTC
CASSLSGTGEQYF
>TRBJ1-6|NA|TRBV12-3/TRBV12-4|TRBD1
TGTGCCAGCCAAGGGGGGACAGGGAATTCACCCCTCCACTTT
CASQGGTGNSPLHF
>TRBJ2-3|NA|TRBV20-1|NA
TGCAGTGCTATTTCGGGTTTCACAGATACGCAGTATTTT
CSAISGFTDTQYF
>TRBJ1-1|NA|TRBV3-1|NA
TGTGCCAGCAGCCCAAGGGGGAGGGCTGAAGCTTTCTTT
CASSPRGRAEAFF
>TRBJ1-1|NA|TRBV20-1|TRBD1
TGCAGTGCTAGGACAGGGGCTAGCATGAACACTGAAGCTTTCTTT
CSARTGASMNTEAFF
>TRBJ2-7|NA|TRBV10-3|TRBD1
TGTGCCATCACGAAAGGACAGGCCTACGAGCAGTACTTC
CAITKGQAYEQYF
>TRBJ1-2|NA|TRBV20-1|NA
TGCAGTGCTTTTCCGGGTTCCTATGGCTACACCTTC
CSAFPGSYGYTF
>TRBJ2-7|NA|TRBV20-1|NA
TGCAGTGCTGAAATGAACTTCAAGCCGGGCGAGCAGTACTTC
CSAEMNFKPGEQYF
>TRBJ2-5|once|TRBV29-1|NA
TGCAGCGTTGAAAGGGGGACGGAGACCCAGTACTTC
CSVERGTETQYF
>TRBJ2-1|NA|TRBV29-1|NA
TGCAGCGTTCCGATAGGGTCGAGAGTCAATGAGCAGTTCTTC
CSVPIGSRVNEQFF
>TRBJ1-1|NA|TRBV12-3/TRBV12-4|NA
TGTGCCAGCAGTTTACAGGGATCCACTGAAGCTTTCTTT
CASSLQGSTEAFF
>TRBJ2-7|NA|TRBV12-3/TRBV12-4|TRBD1
TGTGCCAGCAGTGGACAGGGGGCCAACGAGCAGTACTTC
CASSGQGANEQYF
>TRBJ1-1|NA|TRBV14|NA
TGTGCCAGCAGCGCACAGATGATGAACACTGAAGCTTTCTTT
CASSAQMMNTEAFF
>TRBJ2-6|NA|TRBV7-9|NA
TGTGCCAGCAGCTGGGCTCAGGGGACTGGGGCCAACGTCCTGACTTTC
CASSWAQGTGANVLTF
>TRBJ2-7|once|TRBV28|TRBD2
TGTGCCAGCAGGATGAGCGGGGGGGCCGTTGAGCAGTACTTC
CASRMSGGAVEQYF
>TRBJ1-1|few|TRBV29-1|TRBD1
TGCAGCGTTGATCACCAGGGGGTCAACACTGAAGCTTTCTTT
CSVDHQGVNTEAFF
>TRBJ2-7|NA|TRBV5-1|TRBD1
TGCGCCAGCAGCTCGCCGGACAGGGGAGCCTACGAGCAGTACTTC
CASSSPDRGAYEQYF
>TRBJ2-2|NA|TRBV7-6|NA
TGTGCCAGCAGCTTAAACTCGGTCGGAGGGGCCACCGGGGAGCTGTTTTTT
CASSLNSVGGATGELFF
>TRBJ2-1|NA|TRBV28|NA
TGTGCCAGCAGAACCGGGACCCCCGATGAGCAGTTCTTC
CASRTGTPDEQFF
>TRBJ1-4|NA|TRBV21-1|NA
TGTGCCAGCAGCAAAAAACTAAATGAAAAACTGTTTTTT
CASSKKLNEKLFF
>TRBJ2-7|NA|TRBV6-2/TRBV6-3|NA
TGTGCCAGCAGGGAGATGGACAGCCTAGCTATTAGCCACTACGAGCAGTACTTC
CASREMDSLAISHYEQYF
>TRBJ1-4|NA|TRBV4-1|NA
TGCGCCAGCAGACATCTCCGGACATCGCGTGGAGAAAAACTGTTTTTT
CASRHLRTSRGEKLFF
>TRBJ1-1|once|TRBV29-1|NA
TGCAGCGTAGCGACGGCGGCCTTCTCTGAAGCTTTCTTT
CSVATAAFSEAFF
>TRBJ2-1|NA|TRBV5-1|TRBD2
TGCGCCAGCAGTGCTGGACTAGAGGCCTATGAGCAGTTCTTC
CASSAGLEAYEQFF
>TRBJ2-1|NA|TRBV7-2|NA
TGTGCCAGCAGCGGTGAGGTAGGGAATGAGCAGTTCTTC
CASSGEVGNEQFF
>TRBJ2-5|NA|TRBV2|NA
TGTGCCAGCAGTGAAGCAACGGAGACCCAGTACTTC
CASSEATETQYF
>TRBJ2-6|NA|TRBV6-5|NA
TGTGCCAGCAAGGGGCTTGCGTCGACCAACGTCCTGACTTTC
CASKGLASTNVLTF
>TRBJ2-1|NA|TRBV20-1|NA
TGCAGCGAGGAGTTTTTCTCCTACAATGAGCAGTTCTTC
CSEEFFSYNEQFF
>TRBJ2-2|NA|TRBV7-9|NA
TGTGCCAGCAGCTTAGCCACAGGGATGGGCACCGGGGAGCTGTTTTTT
CASSLATGMGTGELFF
>TRBJ2-5|NA|TRBV5-1|TRBD1
TGCGCCAGCAGCACCGGACAGGGTCGGGAGACCCAGTACTTC
CASSTGQGRETQYF
>TRBJ2-7|NA|TRBV3-1|TRBD2
TGTGCCAGCAGCGGCACACTAGCGCGGTACGAGCAGTACTTC
CASSGTLARYEQYF
>TRBJ1-1|NA|TRBV2|NA
TGTGCCAGCAGTGAATACGGAAACACTGAAGCTTTCTTT
CASSEYGNTEAFF
>TRBJ2-7|NA|TRBV6-2/TRBV6-3|NA
TGTGCCAGCAGTTATAATGCAGGGAGGTACGAGCAGTACTTC
CASSYNAGRYEQYF
>TRBJ2-7|few|TRBV6-2/TRBV6-3|NA
TGTGCCAGCAGTTATAGGACCGAGCAGTACTTC
CASSYRTEQYF
>TRBJ2-5|NA|TRBV20-1|NA
TGCAGTGCTGCCCGGGACGGCGGGTACACCCGACAAGAGACCCAGTACTTC
CSAARDGGYTRQETQYF
>TRBJ1-2|NA|TRBV5-6|NA
TGTGCCAGCAGCTTGGCCGAGACCAGGAGAGACACTAACTATGGCTACACCTTC
CASSLAETRRDTNYGYTF
>TRBJ1-4|NA|TRBV7-9|NA
TGTGCCAGCGGCCCCGCGGAGGGGGCTAATGAAAAACTGTTTTTT
CASGPAEGANEKLFF
>TRBJ1-1|NA|TRBV12-3/TRBV12-4|NA
TGTGCCAGCAGTTTGGGGCGGAGTCTCACTCGAATCATGAACACTGAAGCTTTCTTT
CASSLGRSLTRIMNTEAFF
>TRBJ1-1|NA|TRBV11-2|NA
TGTGCCAGCAGCTTAGATTCGTTCCGGAACACTGAAGCTTTCTTT
CASSLDSFRNTEAFF